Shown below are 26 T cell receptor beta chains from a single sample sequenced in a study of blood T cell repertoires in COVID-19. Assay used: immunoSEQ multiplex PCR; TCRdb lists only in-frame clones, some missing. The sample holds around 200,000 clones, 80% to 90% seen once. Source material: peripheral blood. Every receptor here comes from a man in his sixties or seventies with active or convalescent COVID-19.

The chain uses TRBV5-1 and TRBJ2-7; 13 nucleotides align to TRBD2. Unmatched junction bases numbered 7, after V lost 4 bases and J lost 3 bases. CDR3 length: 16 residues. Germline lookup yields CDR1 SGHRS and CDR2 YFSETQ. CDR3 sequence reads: CASSPGTSGVFYEQYF. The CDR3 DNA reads TGCGCCAGCAGCCCCGGGACTAGCGGGGTGTTCTACGAGCAGTACTTC.

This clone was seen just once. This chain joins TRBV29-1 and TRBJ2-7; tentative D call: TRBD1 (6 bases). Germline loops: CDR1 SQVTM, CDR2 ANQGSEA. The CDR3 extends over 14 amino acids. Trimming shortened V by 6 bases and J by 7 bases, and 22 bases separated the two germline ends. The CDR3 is CSVALQGPSKEQYF. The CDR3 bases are TGCAGCGTAGCCTTACAGGGCCCCTCGAAGGAGCAGTACTTC.

The CDR3: CASSRQISPLHF. The CDR3 bases are TGTGCCAGCAGTCGACAGATTTCACCCCTCCACTTT. The chain joins TRBV28 to TRBJ1-6; TRBD1 might be the D (5 bases). The germline gives CDR1 MDHEN, CDR2 SYDVKM. Trimming left V 5 bases short and J 9 bases short, with 8 bases between. CDR3 length equals 12 residues.

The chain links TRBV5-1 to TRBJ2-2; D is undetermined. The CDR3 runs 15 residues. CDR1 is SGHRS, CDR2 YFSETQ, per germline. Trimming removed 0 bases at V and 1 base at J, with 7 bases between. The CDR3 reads CASSLGRRNTGELFF. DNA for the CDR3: TGCGCCAGCAGCTTGGGACGGAGGAACACCGGGGAGCTGTTTTTT.

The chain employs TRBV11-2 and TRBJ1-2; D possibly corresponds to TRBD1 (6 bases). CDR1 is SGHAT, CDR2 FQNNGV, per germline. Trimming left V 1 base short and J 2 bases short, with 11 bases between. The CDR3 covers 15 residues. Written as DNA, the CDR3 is TGTGCCAGCAGCTTAGTAGGTCAGGGGAACTATGGCTACACCTTC. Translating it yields CASSLVGQGNYGYTF.

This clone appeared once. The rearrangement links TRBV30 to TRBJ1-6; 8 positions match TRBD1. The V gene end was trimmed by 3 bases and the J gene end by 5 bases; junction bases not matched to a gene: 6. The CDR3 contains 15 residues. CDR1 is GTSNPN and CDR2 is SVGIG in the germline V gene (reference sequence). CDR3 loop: CAWRTGAGDNSPLHF. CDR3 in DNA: TGTGCCTGGAGGACAGGGGCCGGGGATAATTCACCCCTCCACTTT.

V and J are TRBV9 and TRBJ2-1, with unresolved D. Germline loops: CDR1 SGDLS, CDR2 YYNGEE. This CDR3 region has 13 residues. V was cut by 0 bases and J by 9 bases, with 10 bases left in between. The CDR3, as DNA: TGTGCCAGCAGCGTAGTTCTAGTCGGTGAGCAGTTCTTC. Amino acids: CASSVVLVGEQFF.

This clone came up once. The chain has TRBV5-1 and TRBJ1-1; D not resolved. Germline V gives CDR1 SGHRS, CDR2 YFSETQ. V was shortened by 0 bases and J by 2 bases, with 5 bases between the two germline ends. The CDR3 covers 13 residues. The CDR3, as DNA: TGCGCCAGCAGCTTGGCCCCAAACACTGAAGCTTTCTTT. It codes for CASSLAPNTEAFF.

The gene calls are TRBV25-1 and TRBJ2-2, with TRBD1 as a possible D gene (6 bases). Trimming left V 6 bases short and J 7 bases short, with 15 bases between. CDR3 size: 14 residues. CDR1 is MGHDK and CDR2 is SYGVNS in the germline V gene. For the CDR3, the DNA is TGTGCCAGCAGCATTTCACAGGGCATCGGGGAGCTGTTTTTT. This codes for CASSISQGIGELFF.

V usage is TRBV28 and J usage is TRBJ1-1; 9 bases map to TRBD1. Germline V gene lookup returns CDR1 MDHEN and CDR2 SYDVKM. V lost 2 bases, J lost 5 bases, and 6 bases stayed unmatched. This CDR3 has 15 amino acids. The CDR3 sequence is CASSLHLGQGTEAFF. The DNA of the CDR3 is TGTGCCAGCAGTTTACACCTAGGACAGGGGACTGAAGCTTTCTTT.

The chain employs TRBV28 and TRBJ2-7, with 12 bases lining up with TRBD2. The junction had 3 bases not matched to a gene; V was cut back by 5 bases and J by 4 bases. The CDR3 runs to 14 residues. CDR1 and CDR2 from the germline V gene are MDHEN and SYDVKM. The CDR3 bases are TGTGCCAGCAGTACTAGCGGGAGGCAATACGAGCAGTACTTC. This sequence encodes CASSTSGRQYEQYF.

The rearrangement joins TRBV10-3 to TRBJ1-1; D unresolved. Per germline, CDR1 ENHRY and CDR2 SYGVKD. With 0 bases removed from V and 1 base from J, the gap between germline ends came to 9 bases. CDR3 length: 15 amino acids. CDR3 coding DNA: TGTGCCATCAGTGAGTCGAGTCGCCCGAACACTGAAGCTTTCTTT. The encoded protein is CAISESSRPNTEAFF.

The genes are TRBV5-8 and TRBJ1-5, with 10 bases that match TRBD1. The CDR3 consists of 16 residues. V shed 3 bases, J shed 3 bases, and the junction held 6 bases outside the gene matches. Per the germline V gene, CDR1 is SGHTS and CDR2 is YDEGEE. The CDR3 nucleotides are TGTGCCAGCAGCTCGTGGACAGGGGGATTCAATCAGCCCCAGCATTTT. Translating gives CASSSWTGGFNQPQHF. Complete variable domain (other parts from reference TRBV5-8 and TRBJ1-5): EAGVTQSPTHLIKTRGQQATLRCSPISGHTSVYWYQQALGLGLQFLLWYDEGEERNRGNFPPRFSGRQFPNYSSELNVNALELEDSALYLCASSSWTGGFNQPQHFGDGTRLSIL.

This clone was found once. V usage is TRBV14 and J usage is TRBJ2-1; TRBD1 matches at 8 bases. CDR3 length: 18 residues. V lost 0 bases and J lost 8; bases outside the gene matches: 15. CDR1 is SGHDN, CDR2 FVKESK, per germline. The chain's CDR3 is CASSQDVNRGIGGYEQFF. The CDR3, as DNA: TGTGCCAGCAGCCAAGACGTGAACAGGGGGATCGGTGGCTATGAGCAGTTCTTC.

This CDR3 is CASRNLVGSGNTIYF. Written as DNA, the CDR3 is TGTGCCAGCAGGAACTTGGTTGGCTCTGGAAACACCATATATTTT. This chain uses TRBV6-5 with TRBJ1-3; D gene uncertain. V lost 6 bases, J lost 0 bases, and 12 bases lay in between. CDR1 and CDR2 (germline): MNHEY, SVGAGI. The CDR3 covers 15 residues.

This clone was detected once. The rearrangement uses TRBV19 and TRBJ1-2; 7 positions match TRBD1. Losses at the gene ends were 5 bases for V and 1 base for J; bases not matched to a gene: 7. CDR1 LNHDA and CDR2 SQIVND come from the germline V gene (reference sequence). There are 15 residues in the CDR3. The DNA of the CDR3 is TGTGCCAGTAGTGCCCTGGACAGGCTTAACTATGGCTACACCTTC. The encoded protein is CASSALDRLNYGYTF.

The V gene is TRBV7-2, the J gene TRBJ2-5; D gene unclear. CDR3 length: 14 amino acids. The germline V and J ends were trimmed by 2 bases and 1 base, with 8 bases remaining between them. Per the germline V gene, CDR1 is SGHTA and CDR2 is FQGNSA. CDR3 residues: CASSLRGIQETQYF. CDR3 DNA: TGTGCCAGCAGCTTAAGAGGTATCCAAGAGACCCAGTACTTC.

CDR3 nucleotide sequence: TGCGCCAGCAGTGGACAGTACGAGCAGTACTTC. Translating gives CASSGQYEQYF. The chain links TRBV10-2 to TRBJ2-7; perhaps TRBD1 as D (5 bases). The germline CDR1 and CDR2 sequences are WSHSY and SAAADI. The CDR3 sequence is 11 residues long. The V end was cut by 4 bases, the J end by 4 bases, with 5 bases between.

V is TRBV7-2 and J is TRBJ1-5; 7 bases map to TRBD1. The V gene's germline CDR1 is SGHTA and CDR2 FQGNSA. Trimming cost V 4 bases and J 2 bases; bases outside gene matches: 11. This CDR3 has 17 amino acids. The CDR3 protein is CASSYGTAEPGNQPQHF. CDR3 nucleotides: TGTGCCAGCAGCTACGGGACAGCCGAACCGGGCAATCAGCCCCAGCATTTT.

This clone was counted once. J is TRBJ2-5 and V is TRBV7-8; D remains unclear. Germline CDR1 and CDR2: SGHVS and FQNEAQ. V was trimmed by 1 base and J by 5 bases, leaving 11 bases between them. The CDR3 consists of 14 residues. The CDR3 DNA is TGTGCCAGCAGCTTAGTAGAACTCTCGGAGACCCAGTACTTC. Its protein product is CASSLVELSETQYF.

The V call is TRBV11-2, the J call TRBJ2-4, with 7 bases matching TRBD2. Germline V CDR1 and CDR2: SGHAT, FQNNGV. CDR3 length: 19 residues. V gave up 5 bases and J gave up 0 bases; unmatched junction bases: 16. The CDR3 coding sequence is TGTGCCAGCAGCCCTAGAGGCGGGGGAGGGTTTGTAGCCAAAAACATTCAGTACTTC. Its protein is CASSPRGGGGFVAKNIQYF.

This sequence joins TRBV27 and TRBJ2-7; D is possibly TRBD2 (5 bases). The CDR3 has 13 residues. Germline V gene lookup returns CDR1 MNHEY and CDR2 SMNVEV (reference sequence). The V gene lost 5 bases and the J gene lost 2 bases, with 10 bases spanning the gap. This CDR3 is CASSLGVTYEQYF. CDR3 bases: TGTGCCAGCAGTCTCGGGGTTACCTACGAGCAGTACTTC.

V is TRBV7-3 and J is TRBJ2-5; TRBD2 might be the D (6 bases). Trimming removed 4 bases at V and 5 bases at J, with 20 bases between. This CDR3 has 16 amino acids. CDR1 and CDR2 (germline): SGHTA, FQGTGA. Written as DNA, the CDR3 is TGTGCCAGCAGCTCCTTGGGGGGAGCCGGTTATGAGACCCAGTACTTC. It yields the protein CASSSLGGAGYETQYF.

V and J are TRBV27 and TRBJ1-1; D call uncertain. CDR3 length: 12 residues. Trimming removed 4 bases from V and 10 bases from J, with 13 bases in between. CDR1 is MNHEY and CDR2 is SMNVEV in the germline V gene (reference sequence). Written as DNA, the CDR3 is TGTGCCAGCAGTTCAGCCGGACTAGGAGCTTTCTTT. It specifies CASSSAGLGAFF.

The CDR3 loop is CASKSNRQETQYF. CDR3 nucleotide sequence: TGTGCCAGCAAGAGTAACAGGCAAGAGACCCAGTACTTC. The chain uses TRBV2 and TRBJ2-5, with TRBD1 as a possible D gene (5 bases). Trimming stripped 7 bases from V and 2 bases from J, with 11 bases between. The CDR3 is 13 amino acids. The germline gives CDR1 SNHLY, CDR2 FYNNEI.

This CDR3 is CASSIDPWSYGYTF. DNA of the CDR3: TGTGCCAGTAGTATAGATCCTTGGAGCTATGGCTACACCTTC. This chain connects TRBV19 to TRBJ1-2, with no clear D. Germline V gives CDR1 LNHDA, CDR2 SQIVND (reference sequence). The CDR3 runs 14 residues. V lost 0 bases, J lost 4 bases, and 9 bases lay in between. The whole variable domain, remainder taken from reference TRBV19 and TRBJ1-2, is DGGITQSPKYLFRKEGQNVTLSCEQNLNHDAMYWYRQDPGQGLRLIYYSQIVNDFQKGDIAEGYSVSREKKESFPLTVTSAQKNPTAFYLCASSIDPWSYGYTFGSGTRLTVV.